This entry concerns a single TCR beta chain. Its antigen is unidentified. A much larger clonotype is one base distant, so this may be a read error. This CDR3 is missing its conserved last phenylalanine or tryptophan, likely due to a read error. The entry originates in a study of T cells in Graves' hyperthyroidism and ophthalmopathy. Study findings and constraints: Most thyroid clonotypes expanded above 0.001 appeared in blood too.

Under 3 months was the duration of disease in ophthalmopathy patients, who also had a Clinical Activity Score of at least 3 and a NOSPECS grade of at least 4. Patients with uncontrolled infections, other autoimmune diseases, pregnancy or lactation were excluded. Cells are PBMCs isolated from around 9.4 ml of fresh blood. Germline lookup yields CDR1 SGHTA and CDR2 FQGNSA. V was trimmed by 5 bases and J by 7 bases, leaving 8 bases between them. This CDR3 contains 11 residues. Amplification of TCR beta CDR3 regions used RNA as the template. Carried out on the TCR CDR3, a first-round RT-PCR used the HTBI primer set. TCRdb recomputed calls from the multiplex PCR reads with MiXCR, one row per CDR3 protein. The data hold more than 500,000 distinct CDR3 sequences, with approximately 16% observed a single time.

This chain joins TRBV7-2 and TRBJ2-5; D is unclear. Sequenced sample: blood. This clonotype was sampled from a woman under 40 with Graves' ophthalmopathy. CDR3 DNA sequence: TGTGCCAGCAGCCCCCTTGGGACCCAGTACCTC. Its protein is CASSPLGTQYL.